Presented here are 21 T cell receptor beta chains from one specimen sequenced in a study of shared clonotypes between healthy human individuals (dated by TCRdb to about 2020). Libraries were prepared through the immunoSEQ multiplex PCR assay. Sourced from immuneACCESS, this table was stored by TCRdb with only in-frame sequences that have V and J called. A share of the clones is absent; for the studies checked, an unresolved V gene accounts for under half, and the remainder has no known explanation. The sample includes about 1.5 million clones, with approximately 98% observed a single time. The ten most abundant clones make up less than 0.55% of the sample. The specimen was naive CD4+ T cells sorted from blood. The sample's cell subset or site, from its label and the paper: CD45RA+ positively selected. The receptors come from a man between 25 and 39 years old in good health.

This clone came up once. V usage is TRBV15 and J usage is TRBJ2-1, with 10 bases fitting TRBD2. This CDR3 has 19 amino acids. CDR1 is LNHNV and CDR2 is YYDKDF in the germline V gene (reference sequence). V lost 2 bases to trimming and J lost 6 bases; unmatched junction nucleotides: 16. CDR3 sequence reads: CATSRWSGLAVPPGNEQFF. Here the CDR3 DNA reads TGTGCCACCAGCAGATGGAGTGGACTAGCGGTCCCCCCCGGCAATGAGCAGTTCTTC.

This chain connects TRBV19 to TRBJ1-5; 7 bases are shared with TRBD1. J gave up 0 bases and V 6 bases, and 5 bases lay outside the gene matches. The CDR3 spans 15 residues. CDR1 is LNHDA, CDR2 SQIVND, per germline (reference sequence). The CDR3: CASRNRGNSNQPQHF. CDR3 bases: TGTGCCAGTAGGAACAGGGGAAATAGCAATCAGCCCCAGCATTTT.

The chain is built from TRBV27 and TRBJ2-7; TRBD1 aligns across 8 bases. The CDR3 is 16 residues long. After removal of 5 bases from V and 6 bases from J, the junction contained 15 bases not matched to a gene. The germline gives CDR1 MNHEY, CDR2 SMNVEV (reference sequence). CDR3 in amino acids: CASSPFRQGAPLEQYF. In DNA, the CDR3 is TGTGCCAGCAGTCCCTTTCGGCAGGGGGCGCCGCTCGAGCAGTACTTC.

The rearrangement uses TRBV19 and TRBJ2-2; the D is unclear. Trimming took 8 bases from V and 5 from J, leaving 9 bases between them. This CDR3 has 12 amino acids. The germline V gene encodes CDR1 LNHDA and CDR2 SQIVND (reference sequence). In nucleotides, the CDR3 is TGTGCCAGTGGTCGCGATACCGGGGAGCTGTTTTTT. Its translation: CASGRDTGELFF.

As concerns this clone: The sample holds other DNA sequences that translate to the same CDR3. The genes are TRBV19 and TRBJ1-1; D is undetermined. This CDR3 contains 13 residues. The ends were cut back, 4 bases at V and 2 bases at J, with 8 bases in the middle. CDR1 is LNHDA, CDR2 SQIVND, per germline (reference sequence). The CDR3 region is CASSTGRNTEAFF. The DNA for the CDR3 is TGTGCCAGTAGTACGGGAAGAAACACTGAAGCTTTCTTT.

V and J are TRBV25-1 and TRBJ1-2, with D possibly matching TRBD1 (5 bases). Germline V gives CDR1 MGHDK, CDR2 SYGVNS. The V end lost 3 bases, the J end lost 6 bases, and 8 bases lay between the germline ends. The length of the CDR3 is 12 residues. In DNA, the CDR3 is TGTGCCAGCAGTGAGGCCAGGGATGGCTACACCTTC. As protein: CASSEARDGYTF.

Only one count was recorded for this clone. The rearrangement uses TRBV28 and TRBJ2-3; TRBD1 is a possible D gene (6 bases). From germline, CDR1 is MDHEN and CDR2 SYDVKM. This CDR3 is 14 amino acids long. Trimming shortened V by 5 bases and J by 4 bases, and 13 bases separated the two germline ends. CDR3 loop: CASSPAGAADTQYF. The CDR3 nucleotides read TGTGCCAGCAGTCCGGCAGGGGCGGCAGATACGCAGTATTTT.

The chain carries TRBV11-2 and TRBJ2-1, with D perhaps TRBD2 (6 bases). This CDR3 has 15 amino acids. Germline V gene data show CDR1 as SGHAT and CDR2 as FQNNGV. The ends were cut back, 1 base at V and 8 bases at J, with 15 bases in the middle. CDR3 protein: CASSLGGTSLHEQFF. The CDR3 bases are TGTGCCAGCAGCTTAGGCGGGACCTCCCTCCATGAGCAGTTCTTC.

This clone was seen only once. The CDR3 DNA follows: TGTGCCTGGAGTGTAATCTACGAGCAGTACTTC. It yields the protein CAWSVIYEQYF. The chain employs TRBV30 and TRBJ2-7, with D unresolved. Germline V CDR1 and CDR2: GTSNPN, SVGIG (reference sequence). V was cut by 0 bases and J by 3 bases, with 3 bases left in between. The CDR3 contains 11 residues.

The chain couples TRBV7-7 to TRBJ2-1, with D possibly TRBD1 on 6 matching bases. V gave up 5 bases and J gave up 3 bases, with 8 bases separating them. The CDR3 has 13 amino acids. Germline CDR1 is SSHAT and CDR2 is FNYEAQ (reference sequence). CDR3 sequence reads: CASSRTDYNEQFF. The CDR3 bases are TGTGCCAGCAGCAGGACAGACTACAATGAGCAGTTCTTC.

This rearrangement joins TRBV4-1 to TRBJ2-7; maybe TRBD2 (5 bases). The germline V and J ends were trimmed by 4 bases and 2 bases, with 15 bases remaining between them. This CDR3 comprises 15 residues. Germline CDR1 is MGHRA and CDR2 is YSYEKL. CDR3 in amino acids: CASSPLGRLAYEQYF. CDR3 sequence (DNA): TGCGCCAGCAGCCCACTAGGAAGACTGGCCTACGAGCAGTACTTC.

This clone came up once. The V call is TRBV28, the J call TRBJ2-3; D unclear. This CDR3 is 15 amino acids long. The V gene's germline CDR1 is MDHEN and CDR2 SYDVKM. V lost 6 bases and J 0 bases, leaving 13 bases between the germline ends. CDR3 residues: CASSPDFPSTDTQYF. The CDR3 DNA reads as TGTGCCAGCAGCCCTGATTTCCCCAGCACAGATACGCAGTATTTT.

This clone was detected only once. This rearrangement joins TRBV30 to TRBJ2-7; TRBD1 aligns across 8 bases. The CDR3 has 17 residues. Unmatched junction bases numbered 13, after V lost 1 base and J lost 2 bases. CDR1 is GTSNPN and CDR2 is SVGIG in the germline V gene (reference sequence). In nucleotides, the CDR3 is TGTGCCTGGAGTGGATCCGGGGACAGGAGAAGTCCCTACGAGCAGTACTTC. Translating it yields CAWSGSGDRRSPYEQYF.

This clone was picked up one time. The rearrangement joins TRBV12-5 to TRBJ2-3; TRBD2 matches at 14 bases. CDR3 length: 16 amino acids. Germline trimming cut 6 bases from V and 4 bases from J; bases unmatched to any gene: 6. CDR1 is LGHNT, CDR2 FRNRAP, per germline. For the CDR3, the DNA is TGTGCTAGTGGACCAGGACTAGCGGGAGGATCAGATACGCAGTATTTT. Amino acids: CASGPGLAGGSDTQYF.

The J gene is TRBJ1-1, the V gene TRBV18, with D unresolved. The V gene's germline CDR1 is KGHSH and CDR2 LQKENI. Trimming took off 6 bases at V and 4 bases at J, with 15 bases between the two ends. The CDR3 extends over 14 amino acids. CDR3 nucleotides: TGTGCCAGCTCCAACCAAGCAGGCGCCACTGAAGCTTTCTTT. Its translation: CASSNQAGATEAFF.

In this sample, this clone turned up once. The chain has TRBV7-9 and TRBJ2-5; 12 bases line up with TRBD2. After removal of 5 bases from V and 4 bases from J, the junction contained 5 bases not matched to a gene. CDR1 and CDR2 from the germline V gene are SEHNR and FQNEAQ (reference sequence). The CDR3 is 15 amino acids. The CDR3 loop reads CASSLLAGGGETQYF. DNA for the CDR3: TGTGCCAGCAGCCTACTAGCGGGAGGCGGAGAGACCCAGTACTTC.

J is TRBJ2-4 and V is TRBV18; D not certain. The CDR3 totals 14 residues. Germline CDR1 and CDR2: KGHSH and LQKENI. The V and J ends lost 5 bases and 0 bases respectively, with 8 bases between them. Written as DNA, the CDR3 is TGTGCCAGCTCAGCGGCGCTAGCCAAAAACATTCAGTACTTC. Translated: CASSAALAKNIQYF. Full variable domain (outside the CDR3, taken from reference TRBV18 and TRBJ2-4): NAGVMQNPRHLVRRRGQEARLRCSPMKGHSHVYWYRQLPEEGLKFMVYLQKENIIDESGMPKERFSAEFPKEGPSILRIQQVVRGDSAAYFCASSAALAKNIQYFGAGTRLSVL.

To note about this clone: The sample contains more than one DNA sequence encoding this CDR3. This chain joins TRBV29-1 and TRBJ1-4, with D tentatively TRBD1 (5 bases). The CDR3 consists of 13 residues. Germline V CDR1 and CDR2: SQVTM, ANQGSEA. V gave up 6 bases and J gave up 7 bases, with 15 bases separating them. DNA of the CDR3: TGCAGCGTCGAGGGGCAGGGCGGTGAAAAACTGTTTTTT. Translating gives CSVEGQGGEKLFF.

V and J are TRBV18 and TRBJ2-5; D is possibly TRBD2 (5 bases). V lost 6 bases and J lost 2, with 16 bases in between. Germline loops: CDR1 KGHSH, CDR2 LQKENI. The CDR3 is 15 residues long. CDR3 sequence reads: CASSPVKGVQETQYF. In DNA form, the CDR3 reads TGTGCCAGCTCCCCTGTGAAGGGAGTACAAGAGACCCAGTACTTC. The entire variable domain, with the rest obtained from reference TRBV18 and TRBJ2-5, is as follows: NAGVMQNPRHLVRRRGQEARLRCSPMKGHSHVYWYRQLPEEGLKFMVYLQKENIIDESGMPKERFSAEFPKEGPSILRIQQVVRGDSAAYFCASSPVKGVQETQYFGPGTRLLVL.

V is TRBV6-6 and J is TRBJ2-3; 11 bases map to TRBD1. With V trimmed by 6 bases and J by 4 bases, 6 bases remained unmatched. The CDR3 sequence is 15 residues long. CDR1 and CDR2 from the germline V gene are MNHNY and SVGAGI (reference sequence). CDR3 DNA: TGTGCCAGCAGCACCGGGACAGGGGGTGCAGATACGCAGTATTTT. Translation gives CASSTGTGGADTQYF.

This chain connects TRBV5-1 to TRBJ2-1, with 9 bases lining up with TRBD2. Trimming removed 4 bases from V and 15 bases from J; junction bases left unmatched: 20. The CDR3 consists of 16 residues. The germline V gene encodes CDR1 SGHRS and CDR2 YFSETQ. As DNA, the CDR3 is TGCGCCAGCAGCCCCACTCCCGGCGGGAGGGCCGAAGTTTGGTTCTTC. This codes for CASSPTPGGRAEVWFF.